This T cell receptor (beta chain) stems from a study of CD8+ T cells in alopecia areata (dated by TCRdb to 2016 to 2019). Study-wide context: Treated patients were enrolled in an open-label pilot trial of oral tofacitinib at 5 to 10 mg twice daily for moderate-to-severe alopecia areata. RNA was extracted with the PAXgene miRNA kit for fixed scalp, the miRNeasy kit for PBMCs, and the RNeasy kit for mouse skin. Disease severity in treated patients was measured with the SALT score, which quantifies the percentage of affected scalp surface area. immunoSEQ multiplex PCR using 35 Vbeta forward primers and 13 Jbeta reverse primers was used to amplify TCRbeta CDR3 regions. On the human side, TCRbeta sequencing was run on scalp tissue and on sorted CD4+ and CD8+ peripheral blood T cells from healthy controls and from alopecia areata patients with either patchy or totalis/universalis disease. Tofacitinib was given for 6 to 18 months, followed by 6 months of follow-up off drug to assess delayed response and recurrence. Biopsies were taken from tofacitinib-treated patients at baseline and again at 4 and 24 weeks into treatment, and several of those patients also had a later scalp biopsy. The study used high-throughput TCRbeta sequencing to examine T cell clonal expansion in alopecia areata, in both the C3H/HeJ mouse model and human patients. Scalp clonality was compared across normal scalp (n=4), patchy alopecia areata scalp (n=8), and alopecia totalis/universalis scalp (n=8).

A few counts support this clone. Its target antigen remains unknown. Base qualities are not at hand, and no much larger clone is one base apart. Libraries were made using the immunoSEQ multiplex PCR assay. RNA was extracted from all samples and reverse transcribed into cDNA as template for TCR sequencing. First-strand cDNA was synthesized with SuperScript III using a 2:1 mix of oligo-dT and random hexamers. A synthetic immune receptor repertoire was used to measure amplification bias, and any remaining bias was corrected computationally. On the authors' methods: Raw reads were preprocessed for error removal, and CDR3 was defined according to IMGT conventions as running from the conserved cysteine to phenylalanine. Clonality was calculated as 1 minus Shannon entropy normalized by log2 of the number of productive unique TCRs. Whether each scalp clone was CD4 or CD8 was inferred by checking scalp TCRbeta sequences against the CD4 and CD8 repertoires from sorted blood. As stored in TCRdb, this immuneACCESS dataset retains in-frame rearrangements with V and J assigned. A fraction of the clones does not appear; measured against another copy, unresolved V genes explain less than half of the discrepancy, and the remainder lacks a known reason. For V, J and clone size, that table is used; D and trimming come from the DNA. Here the sample has 200,000 to 250,000 clones; under 75% occur a single time. More than 1.5% of the sample is taken by the ten largest.

The CDR3 starts with the cysteine, ends with the phenylalanine, and has 12 residues. Only the CDR3 portion is preserved as DNA: 36 bases, with reading frame beginning at the first base. V lost 3 bases and J lost 12 bases, and the count of bases not matched to a germline gene is 5. The germline V gene yields SGHDT for CDR1 and YYEEEE for CDR2. Summary of the overall study and its limitations: Shared TCR sequences between patients were less evident than in mice, which may be partly attributable to HLA diversity in the patient population. Tofacitinib significantly lowered scalp clonality and the number of expanded CD8+ clones among the top 100 scalp clones. During tofacitinib treatment, many expanded lesional clones remained in scalp and blood, and this persistence may partly explain relapse after treatment is stopped. Because the treated cohort was small and included a single nonresponder, larger studies are needed to assess links between baseline CD8+ expansion and response. Unlike mouse skin, where gammadelta T cells dominate, normal human skin contains resident alphabeta T cells that get sequenced too, which complicates analysis of the scalp TCR repertoire. Compared with normal scalp, lesional scalp had higher clonality and more expanded CD8+ clones, particularly in alopecia totalis/universalis, a pattern that suggests antigenic drive.

This specimen's time point label, per the study, means: more than three weeks on oral tofacitinib. The treatment or condition label for this specimen denotes: oral pan-JAK inhibitor, 5-10 mg twice daily. Lesional scalp punch biopsies and peripheral blood were obtained from alopecia areata patients. PBMCs were separated by density centrifugation and stained for CD3, CD4 and CD8, after which CD4+ and CD8+ T cells were sorted on a FACSAria. The receptor was derived from a human donor with alopecia areata. The chain was built from TRBV5-6 and TRBJ2-1; a stretch of 8 junction bases matches TRBD2. The sample was CD4+ T cells sorted from blood, taken at week 4, from a patient treated with tofacitinib. The CDR3 here reads CASSSRGAVQFF. The DNA sequence reads TGTGCCAGCAGCTCGCGGGGGGCCGTGCAGTTCTTC. Outside the CDR3, residues come from the reference TRBV5-6 and TRBJ2-1 proteins, so the full variable domain is: DAGVTQSPTHLIKTRGQQVTLRCSPKSGHDTVSWYQQALGQGPQFIFQYYEEEERQRGNFPDRFSGHQFPNYSSELNVNALLLGDSALYLCASSSRGAVQFFGPGTRLTVL.